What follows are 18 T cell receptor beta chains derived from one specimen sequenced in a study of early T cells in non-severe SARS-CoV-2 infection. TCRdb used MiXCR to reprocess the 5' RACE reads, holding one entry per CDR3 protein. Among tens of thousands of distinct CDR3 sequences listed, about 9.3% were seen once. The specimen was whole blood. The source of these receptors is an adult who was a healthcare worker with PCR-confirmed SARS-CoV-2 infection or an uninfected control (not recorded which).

DNA for the CDR3: TGCAGTGCTAGAGCCCTTACAGGAACCGAGCAGTACTTC. Its protein is CSARALTGTEQYF. This chain joins TRBV20-1 and TRBJ2-7; a weak D match, TRBD1 (5 bases). The length of the CDR3 is 13 residues. Germline CDR1 reads DFQATT; CDR2 reads SNEGSKA (reference sequence). V was pared by 1 base and J by 6 bases, with 13 bases between.

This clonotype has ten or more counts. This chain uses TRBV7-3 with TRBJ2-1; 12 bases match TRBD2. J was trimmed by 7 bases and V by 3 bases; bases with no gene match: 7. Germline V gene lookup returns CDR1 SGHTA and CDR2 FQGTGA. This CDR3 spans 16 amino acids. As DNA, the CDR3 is TGTGCCAGCAGCTTTAGTACTAGCGGGGGGCCAAATGAGCAGTTCTTC. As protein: CASSFSTSGGPNEQFF. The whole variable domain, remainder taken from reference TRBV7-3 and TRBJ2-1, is GAGVSQTPSNKVTEKGKYVELRCDPISGHTALYWYRQSLGQGPEFLIYFQGTGAADDSGLPNDRFFAVRPEGSVSTLKIQRTERGDSAVYLCASSFSTSGGPNEQFFGPGTRLTVL.

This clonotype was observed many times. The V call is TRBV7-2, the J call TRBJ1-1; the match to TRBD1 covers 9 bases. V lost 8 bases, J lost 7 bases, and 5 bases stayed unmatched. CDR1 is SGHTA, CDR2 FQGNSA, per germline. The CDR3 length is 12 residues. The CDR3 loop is CASGQGISEAFF. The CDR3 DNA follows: TGTGCCAGCGGACAGGGGATAAGTGAAGCTTTCTTT.

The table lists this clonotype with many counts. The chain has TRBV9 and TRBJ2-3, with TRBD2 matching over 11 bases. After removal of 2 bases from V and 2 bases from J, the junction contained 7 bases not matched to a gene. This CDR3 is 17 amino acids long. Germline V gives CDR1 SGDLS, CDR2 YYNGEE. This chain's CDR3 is CASSVSLAGGITDTQYF. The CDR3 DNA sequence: TGTGCCAGCAGCGTTTCCTTAGCGGGGGGGATCACAGATACGCAGTATTTT.

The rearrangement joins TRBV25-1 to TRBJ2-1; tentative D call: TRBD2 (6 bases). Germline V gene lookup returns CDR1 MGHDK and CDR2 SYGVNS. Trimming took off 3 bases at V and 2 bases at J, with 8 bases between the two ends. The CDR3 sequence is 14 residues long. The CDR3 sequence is CASSEEGAYNEQFF. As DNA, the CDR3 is TGTGCCAGCAGTGAGGAGGGCGCCTACAATGAGCAGTTCTTC.

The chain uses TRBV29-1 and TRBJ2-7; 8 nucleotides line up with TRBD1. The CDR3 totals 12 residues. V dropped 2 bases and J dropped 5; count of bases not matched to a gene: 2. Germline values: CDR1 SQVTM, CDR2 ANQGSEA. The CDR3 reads CSVEQGADEQYF. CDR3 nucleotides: TGCAGCGTTGAACAGGGGGCTGACGAGCAGTACTTC.

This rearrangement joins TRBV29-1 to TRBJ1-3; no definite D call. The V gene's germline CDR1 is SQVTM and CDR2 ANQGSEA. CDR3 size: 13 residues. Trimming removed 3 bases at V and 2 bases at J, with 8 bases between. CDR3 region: CSVDAGAGNTIYF. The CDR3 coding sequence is TGCAGCGTTGACGCTGGGGCTGGAAACACCATATATTTT.

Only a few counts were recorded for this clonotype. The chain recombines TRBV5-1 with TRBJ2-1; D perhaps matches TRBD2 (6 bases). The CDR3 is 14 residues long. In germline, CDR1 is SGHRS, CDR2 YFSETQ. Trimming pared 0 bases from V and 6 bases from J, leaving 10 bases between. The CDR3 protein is CASSLDGGVNEQFF. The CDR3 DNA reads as TGCGCCAGCAGCTTGGACGGGGGAGTCAATGAGCAGTTCTTC. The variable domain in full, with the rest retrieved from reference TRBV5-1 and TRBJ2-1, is KAGVTQTPRYLIKTRGQQVTLSCSPISGHRSVSWYQQTPGQGLQFLFEYFSETQRNKGNFPGRFSGRQFSNSRSEMNVSTLELGDSALYLCASSLDGGVNEQFFGPGTRLTVL.

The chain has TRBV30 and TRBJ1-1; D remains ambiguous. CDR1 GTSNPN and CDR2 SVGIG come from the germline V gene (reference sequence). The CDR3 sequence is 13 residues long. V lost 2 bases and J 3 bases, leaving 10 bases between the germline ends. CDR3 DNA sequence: TGTGCCTGGAGTAGGGAGGGTTACACTGAAGCTTTCTTT. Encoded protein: CAWSREGYTEAFF.

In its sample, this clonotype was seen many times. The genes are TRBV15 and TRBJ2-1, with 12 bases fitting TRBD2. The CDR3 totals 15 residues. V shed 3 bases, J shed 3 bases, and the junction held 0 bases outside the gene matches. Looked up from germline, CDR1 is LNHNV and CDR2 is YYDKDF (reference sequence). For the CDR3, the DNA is TGTGCCACCAGCAGGACTAGCGGGGGCTACAATGAGCAGTTCTTC. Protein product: CATSRTSGGYNEQFF.

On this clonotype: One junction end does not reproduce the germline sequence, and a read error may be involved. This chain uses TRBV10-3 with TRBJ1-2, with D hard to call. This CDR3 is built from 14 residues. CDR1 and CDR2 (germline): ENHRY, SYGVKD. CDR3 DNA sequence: TGTGCCATCAGTGATCCTCTTTACTCCTATGCCTACACCTTC. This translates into CAISDPLYSYAYTF.

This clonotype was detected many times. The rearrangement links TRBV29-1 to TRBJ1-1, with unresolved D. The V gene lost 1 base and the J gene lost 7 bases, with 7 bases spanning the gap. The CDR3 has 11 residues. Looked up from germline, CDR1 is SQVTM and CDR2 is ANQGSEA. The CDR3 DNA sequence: TGCAGCGTTGAAGGCGGAATTGAAGCTTTCTTT. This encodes CSVEGGIEAFF.

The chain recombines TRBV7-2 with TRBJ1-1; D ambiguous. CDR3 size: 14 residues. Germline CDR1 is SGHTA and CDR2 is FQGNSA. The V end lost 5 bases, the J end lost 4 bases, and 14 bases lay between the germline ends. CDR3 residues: CASSMALSGTEAFF. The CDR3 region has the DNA TGTGCCAGCAGCATGGCCCTGAGCGGCACTGAAGCTTTCTTT. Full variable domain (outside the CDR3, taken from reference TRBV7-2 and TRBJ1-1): GAGVSQSPSNKVTEKGKDVELRCDPISGHTALYWYRQSLGQGLEFLIYFQGNSAPDKSGLPSDRFSAERTGGSVSTLTIQRTQQEDSAVYLCASSMALSGTEAFFGQGTRLTVV.

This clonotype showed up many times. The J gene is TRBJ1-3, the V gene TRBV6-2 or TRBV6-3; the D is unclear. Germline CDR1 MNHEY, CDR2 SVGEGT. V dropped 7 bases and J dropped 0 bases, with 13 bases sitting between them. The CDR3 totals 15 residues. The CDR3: CASKRDANSGNTIYF. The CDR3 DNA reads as TGTGCCAGCAAACGCGACGCAAACTCTGGAAACACCATATATTTT.

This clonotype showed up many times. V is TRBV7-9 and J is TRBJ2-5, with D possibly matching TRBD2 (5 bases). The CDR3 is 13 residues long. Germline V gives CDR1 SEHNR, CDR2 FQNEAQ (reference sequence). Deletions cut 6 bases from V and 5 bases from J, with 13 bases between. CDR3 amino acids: CASRVRVTETQYF. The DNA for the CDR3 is TGTGCCAGCAGAGTGAGGGTTACGGAGACCCAGTACTTC.

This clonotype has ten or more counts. CDR3 sequence: CASSLGVWGLAMHEQYF. The CDR3 region has the DNA TGTGCCAGCAGCTTAGGAGTTTGGGGACTAGCCATGCACGAGCAGTACTTC. The chain carries TRBV7-2 and TRBJ2-7, with TRBD2 matching over 9 bases. Germline values: CDR1 SGHTA, CDR2 FQGNSA. J was trimmed by 5 bases and V by 1 base; bases with no gene match: 12. The CDR3 has 17 amino acids.

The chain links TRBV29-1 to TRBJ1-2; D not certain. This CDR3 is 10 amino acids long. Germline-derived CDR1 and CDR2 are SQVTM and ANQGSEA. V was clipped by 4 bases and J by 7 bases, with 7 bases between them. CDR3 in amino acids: CSVGASGYTF. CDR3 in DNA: TGCAGCGTTGGAGCGAGTGGCTACACCTTC. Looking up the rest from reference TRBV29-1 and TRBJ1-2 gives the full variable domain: SAVISQKPSRDICQRGTSLTIQCQVDSQVTMMFWYRQQPGQSLTLIATANQGSEATYESGFVIDKFPISRPNLTFSTLTVSNMSPEDSSIYLCSVGASGYTFGSGTRLTVV.

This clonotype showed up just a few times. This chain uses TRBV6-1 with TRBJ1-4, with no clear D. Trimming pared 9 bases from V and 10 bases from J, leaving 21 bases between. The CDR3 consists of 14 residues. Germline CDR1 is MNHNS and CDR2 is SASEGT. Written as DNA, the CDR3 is TGTGCCAGTGAGTGGACGGGAGCAACCGGAAAACTGTTTTTT. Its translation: CASEWTGATGKLFF.